One and the same sample provided the 8 T cell receptor beta chains below, sequenced in a study of brain T cells in children with intractable seizures. Time point denoted: blood from clinic visit 5 months post-surgery; TSC patient then seizure free. The assay was immunoSEQ multiplex PCR, and TCRdb's table has in-frame clones only and misses some. The repertoire holds about 350,000 clones, over 90% seen once, with 5.7% in the top ten. Sequencing was performed on peripheral blood, taken more than 4 months after surgery. The receptors shown here come from a boy under two years old with tuberous sclerosis and intractable seizures.

This rearrangement joins TRBV29-1 to TRBJ2-7, with no clear D. Germline CDR1 reads SQVTM; CDR2 reads ANQGSEA. Deletions cut 2 bases from V and 2 bases from J, with 4 bases between. There are 11 residues in the CDR3. This chain's CDR3 is CSVESPYEQYF. CDR3 DNA sequence: TGCAGCGTTGAATCCCCCTACGAGCAGTACTTC.

This chain connects TRBV5-1 to TRBJ2-2; either TRBD1 or TRBD2 may fit D (5 bases each). The CDR3 consists of 16 residues. In germline, CDR1 is SGHRS, CDR2 YFSETQ. Trimming removed 0 bases from V and 7 bases from J, with 16 bases in between. CDR3 sequence: CASSLEDLGAVGELFF. The DNA for the CDR3 is TGCGCCAGCAGCTTGGAAGACCTCGGGGCTGTCGGGGAGCTGTTTTTT.

The chain links TRBV10-2 to TRBJ1-2; D gene ambiguous. Deletions cut 0 bases from V and 5 bases from J, with 19 bases between. The CDR3 spans 17 residues. Looked up from germline, CDR1 is WSHSY and CDR2 is SAAADI. In DNA form, the CDR3 reads TGCGCCAGCAGTGAGTCCCCAGCAGGTCTACCAATTTATGGCTACACCTTC. Translated: CASSESPAGLPIYGYTF.

This clone appeared a single time. The genes are TRBV13 and TRBJ1-1; 8 nucleotides align to TRBD1. J was trimmed by 9 bases and V by 4 bases; bases with no gene match: 10. Germline assignment: CDR1 PRHDT and CDR2 FYEKMQ (reference sequence). The CDR3 length is 14 residues. CDR3 residues: CASSWTGTGAKAFF. The CDR3 DNA is TGTGCCAGCAGCTGGACCGGGACAGGAGCGAAAGCTTTCTTT.

The chain couples TRBV11-2 to TRBJ2-3; the D call may be TRBD1 or TRBD2 (5 bases each). Germline V gene sequence: CDR1 SGHAT, CDR2 FQNNGV. This CDR3 has 15 residues. V lost 6 bases and J 0 bases, leaving 13 bases between the germline ends. CDR3 loop: CASSRDGRSTDTQYF. CDR3 sequence (DNA): TGTGCCAGCAGTCGGGACGGTCGAAGCACAGATACGCAGTATTTT.

The chain combines TRBV12-3 or TRBV12-4 with TRBJ1-2; D is unclear. The CDR3 is made up of 13 amino acids. Trimming removed 1 base at V and 6 bases at J, with 9 bases between. Here the CDR3 reads CASSLVVPNGYTF. The CDR3, as DNA: TGTGCCAGCAGTTTAGTCGTCCCGAATGGCTACACCTTC.

The chain couples TRBV7-9 to TRBJ1-1; the D is unclear. This CDR3 has 14 amino acids. The germline V gene has CDR1 SEHNR and CDR2 FQNEAQ (reference sequence). The V end lost 1 base, the J end lost 4 bases, and 10 bases lay between the germline ends. The CDR3 region is CASSLGGKTTEAFF. CDR3 coding DNA: TGTGCCAGCAGCTTAGGAGGGAAGACCACTGAAGCTTTCTTT.

The chain employs TRBV28 and TRBJ2-1; D not certain. Trimming removed 1 base from V and 7 bases from J, with 2 bases in between. The germline CDR1 and CDR2 sequences are MDHEN and SYDVKM. The CDR3 runs to 11 residues. The CDR3 is CASSLLNEQFF. In DNA form, the CDR3 reads TGTGCCAGCAGTTTATTGAATGAGCAGTTCTTC.